Listed below are T cell receptor beta chains from one sample, sequenced in a study of T cell responses to AZD1222 COVID-19 vaccine. Some clones are missing from TCRdb's copy, which holds only in-frame ones; the method was immunoSEQ multiplex PCR. The sample lists 110,000 or so clones; approximately 85% were seen once. The sample consisted of peripheral blood, taken on day 0 of AZD1222 vaccination. These receptors were collected from an adult in good health. CDR3s include the opening cysteine and the closing phenylalanine or tryptophan. A D gene is named only where the DNA matches it firmly. A row's size may be missing; if present it is once, few, many or a size class.

TRBJ1-5 | once | NA | TRBV4-1 | TGCGCCAGCAGCCAAGGACATAGCAATCAGCCCCAGCATTTT | CASSQGHSNQPQHF
TRBJ2-3 | once | NA | TRBV11-2 | TGTGCCAGCAGACTAGCCGCCACAGATACGCAGTATTTT | CASRLAATDTQYF
TRBJ2-3 | NA | TRBD2 | TRBV19 | TGTGCCAGTAGTGACGGGACTAGCCAATCCACAGATACGCAGTATTTT | CASSDGTSQSTDTQYF
TRBJ1-1 | NA | TRBD1 | TRBV6-2/TRBV6-3 | TGTGCCAGCAGTTACCTCACCGGGACAGGGAACACTGAAGCTTTCTTT | CASSYLTGTGNTEAFF
TRBJ1-3 | NA | TRBD1 | TRBV3-1/TRBV3-2 | TGTGCCAGCAGTCCCCGGACAGGGGCTGGAAACACCATATATTTT | CASSPRTGAGNTIYF
TRBJ1-1 | NA | NA | TRBV19 | TGTGCCAGTAGTATAGGGGGGCCGGGCACTGAAGCTTTCTTT | CASSIGGPGTEAFF
TRBJ2-7 | NA | TRBD2 | TRBV11-2 | TGTGCCAGCAGCCCACTAGCGGGAGTAACCTACGAGCAGTACTTC | CASSPLAGVTYEQYF
TRBJ2-1 | NA | TRBD1 | TRBV6-5 | TGTGCCAGCAGTAGAGGACAGGGTAATGAGCAGTTCTTC | CASSRGQGNEQFF
TRBJ2-1 | NA | NA | TRBV27 | TGTGCCAGCAGTTTGCGCGGGGAGCAGTTCTTC | CASSLRGEQFF
TRBJ1-4 | NA | NA | TRBV27 | TGTGCCAGCGCCTGGAGGAGGAGTGAAAAACTGTTTTTT | CASAWRRSEKLFF
TRBJ1-2 | few | NA | TRBV28 | TGTGCCAGCAGTTTAGACCCCCGTTATGGCTACACCTTC | CASSLDPRYGYTF
TRBJ2-2 | NA | NA | TRBV9 | TGTGCCAGCAGCGTAGGTCGGGACGCCGGGGAGCTGTTTTTT | CASSVGRDAGELFF
TRBJ1-2 | NA | NA | TRBV28 | TGTGCCAGCAGCTCCGCACTCGCCTGGGCCAAAGCGGGCTACACCTTC | CASSSALAWAKAGYTF
TRBJ2-1 | NA | TRBD2 | TRBV3-1/TRBV3-2 | TGTGCCAGCAGCTTTCGGACTAGGTCCCTCTTTTGGGAGCAGTTCTTC | CASSFRTRSLFWEQFF
TRBJ2-3 | NA | NA | TRBV6-5 | TGTGCCAGCAGGGGATTGACAGATACGCAGTATTTT | CASRGLTDTQYF
TRBJ2-3 | few | TRBD1 | TRBV6-4 | TGTGCCAGCAGCTTCCGGGACAGGGGTTCAGATACGCAGTATTTT | CASSFRDRGSDTQYF
TRBJ1-5 | NA | NA | TRBV7-9 | TGTGCCAGCAGCTTAGCGGCCAATCAGCCCCAGCATTTT | CASSLAANQPQHF
TRBJ2-3 | NA | TRBD2 | TRBV7-9 | TGTGCCAGCAGTCTCGGGACTAGCGGGAGTGGGAGCACAGATACGCAGTATTTT | CASSLGTSGSGSTDTQYF
TRBJ1-2 | NA | NA | TRBV11-2 | TGTGCCAGCAGCTTAGATCTCGGGGAGGGCGCCTATGGCTACACCTTC | CASSLDLGEGAYGYTF
TRBJ1-2 | few | NA | TRBV9 | TGTGCCAGCTCACCGATCCTGGGGGCGATGACCTTC | CASSPILGAMTF
TRBJ1-5 | NA | NA | TRBV3-1/TRBV3-2 | TGTGCCAGCAGCCCCATGGGCATGCAGCCCCAGCATTTT | CASSPMGMQPQHF
TRBJ1-6 | once | NA | TRBV7-3 | TGTGCCAGCAGCTTCGGCGGGAATAATTCACCCCTCCACTTT | CASSFGGNNSPLHF
TRBJ2-7 | NA | TRBD2 | TRBV11-3 | TGTGCCAGCAGCGGGTCTGCGGGAGGTCGGCGCGAGCAGTACTTC | CASSGSAGGRREQYF
TRBJ2-3 | NA | NA | TRBV6-5 | TGTGCCAGCAGTTACGGGGGCGCTACTAGCACAGATACGCAGTATTTT | CASSYGGATSTDTQYF
TRBJ1-4 | NA | NA | TRBV30 | TGTGCCTGGATGGGGCGGGAAAAACTGTTTTTT | CAWMGREKLFF
TRBJ1-1 | NA | TRBD1 | TRBV7-6 | TGTGCCAGCAGCTCGGACAGGGACACTGAAGCTTTCTTT | CASSSDRDTEAFF
TRBJ1-2 | NA | NA | TRBV7-2 | TGTGCCAGCAGCTTAGCGCGGGATCATGGCTACACCTTC | CASSLARDHGYTF
TRBJ2-6 | once | NA | TRBV7-9 | TGTGCCAGCAGCTTGGGTACTGGGGCCAACGTCCTGACTTTC | CASSLGTGANVLTF
TRBJ2-5 | NA | NA | TRBV4-3 | TGCGCCAGCAGCCAACGACCCGCTCCTGAGGAGACCCAGTACTTC | CASSQRPAPEETQYF
TRBJ1-3 | once | NA | TRBV5-1 | TGCGCCAGCAGCTTGGTTGGAAACACCATATATTTT | CASSLVGNTIYF
TRBJ2-3 | once | NA | TRBV5-4 | TGTGCCAGCAGCTTGTTGTCGACTAGCACAGATACGCAGTATTTT | CASSLLSTSTDTQYF
TRBJ2-1 | NA | NA | TRBV7-2 | TGTGCCAGCAGCTTAGCGGCAGTTGGGGTTAGGAATGAGCAGTTCTTC | CASSLAAVGVRNEQFF
TRBJ1-2 | NA | NA | TRBV18 | TGTGCCAGCTCACCACAAAACTATGGCTACACCTTC | CASSPQNYGYTF
TRBJ2-6 | once | NA | TRBV11-1 | TGTGCCAGCAGCTTAGATTCAGGGGCTGGGGCCAACGTCCTGACTTTC | CASSLDSGAGANVLTF
TRBJ2-1 | NA | NA | TRBV24-1 | TGTGCCACCAGTGATTGGGGGACTCATGCCAATGAGCAGTTCTTC | CATSDWGTHANEQFF
TRBJ1-6 | NA | NA | TRBV7-3 | TGTGCCAGCAGCTTAGTGTCGGGGCAGACTTCACCCCTCCACTTT | CASSLVSGQTSPLHF
TRBJ2-3 | NA | TRBD2 | TRBV6-2/TRBV6-3 | TGTGCCAGCAGTTCATCCGGGACTAGCAGCACAGATACGCAGTATTTT | CASSSSGTSSTDTQYF
TRBJ1-2 | few | NA | TRBV30 | TGTGCCTGGACGGGGGATCAGTACTATGGCTACACCTTC | CAWTGDQYYGYTF
TRBJ2-7 | NA | TRBD2 | TRBV6-1 | TGTGCCAGCAGTGAAAGGACTAGCGGGCTTAACGAGCAGTACTTC | CASSERTSGLNEQYF
TRBJ2-3 | NA | NA | TRBV5-6 | TGTGCCAGCAGCTCTTACTTCTCGCACGCTATTAGCACAGATACGCAGTATTTT | CASSSYFSHAISTDTQYF
TRBJ2-2 | NA | TRBD1 | TRBV30 | TGTGCCTGGAGTGTGGGGACAGGGGATACCGGGGAGCTGTTTTTT | CAWSVGTGDTGELFF
TRBJ2-7 | NA | NA | TRBV5-4 | TGTGCCAGCAGCTTGCAGGAGGGGGCCTACGAGCAGTACTTC | CASSLQEGAYEQYF
TRBJ2-1 | NA | NA | TRBV24-1 | TGTGCCACCACTGACGCGGGGCCTTACAATGAGCAGTTCTTC | CATTDAGPYNEQFF
TRBJ2-7 | NA | TRBD1 | TRBV5-8 | TGTGCCAGCAGCCGTGACAGGGAAGCCTACGAGCAGTACTTC | CASSRDREAYEQYF
TRBJ2-7 | NA | TRBD2 | TRBV7-3 | TGTGCCAGCAGCCCCGGGGGGGTACCCTACGAGCAGTACTTC | CASSPGGVPYEQYF
TRBJ2-3 | NA | NA | TRBV5-1 | TGCGCCAGCAGCGGGGGGACGACTAGCACAGATACGCAGTATTTT | CASSGGTTSTDTQYF
TRBJ2-3 | NA | NA | TRBV5-1 | TGCGCCAGCAGCTTCCACAGCACAGATACGCAGTATTTT | CASSFHSTDTQYF
TRBJ1-2 | NA | TRBD1 | TRBV9 | TGTGTCAGCAGCTCTCGACAGGGAGGCTACACCTTC | CVSSSRQGGYTF
TRBJ2-7 | NA | NA | TRBV19 | TGTGCCAGTAGTATCCGAGGAACCTCCTACGAGCAGTACTTC | CASSIRGTSYEQYF
TRBJ1-1 | once | NA | TRBV30 | TGTGCCTGGAGTGTACGTTGGGGGGGAGAAGCTTTCTTT | CAWSVRWGGEAFF
TRBJ2-1 | NA | TRBD2 | TRBV7-9 | TGTGCCAGCAGCTCGTACCTGCCACTAGCGGGGGTGACAGATGAGCAGTTCTTC | CASSSYLPLAGVTDEQFF
TRBJ1-2 | NA | NA | TRBV29-1 | TGCAGCGTTGAAGATCAGTCGCCCGGTTTTGGGAAAACCTTC | CSVEDQSPGFGKTF
TRBJ1-2 | NA | NA | TRBV30 | TGTGCCTGGAGTGTTCGGGGGTCTAACTATGGCTACACCTTC | CAWSVRGSNYGYTF
TRBJ2-5 | NA | NA | TRBV27 | TGTGCCAGCGGCAGGTACCAAGAGACCCAGTACTTC | CASGRYQETQYF